This TCR beta chain was captured by sequencing in a study of T cell repertoires in cytomegalovirus infection. On the study more broadly: It was recently identified HLA-C-restricted and well-studied HLA-B-restricted CMV epitopes that the study used. Both a matching HLA type and CMV infection were indicated by public TCR beta signatures.

On this clonotype itself: The antigen is not known.

Study conclusions and caveats: CMV-specific TCR beta clonotypes restricted by HLA-C were the ones dominating the ex vivo response.

TCRdb re-analysed the reads in MiXCR, keeping a single row per CDR3 protein. The sample yields fewer than 1,000,000 distinct CDR3 sequences, more than 25% seen once. This material consisted of cultured CD8+ T cells from PBMCs, taken from culture after CMV antigen stimulation. The sequence came from a human donor in good health (CMV status not recorded). Some clones in this sample may be carry-over from other donors' samples.

CDR3 sequence: CASAQGEQYF. Here the CDR3 DNA reads TGTGCCAGCGCCCAGGGCGAGCAGTACTTC. This chain connects TRBV7-9 to TRBJ2-7, with D maybe TRBD1 (5 bases). The CDR3 extends over 10 amino acids. V lost 8 bases and J 6 bases, leaving 8 bases between the germline ends. From germline, CDR1 is SEHNR and CDR2 FQNEAQ (reference sequence).